Below are 26 T cell receptor beta chains sequenced from a single sample in a study of response to subunit inactivated influenza vaccine. One entry per CDR3 protein, called by TCRdb with MiXCR from the RT-PCR reads. The top ten hold under 13% of the sample, which has some 850,000 distinct CDR3 sequences, approximately 18% seen once. Material: PBMCs from blood, obtained 5 days after vaccination. These receptor sequences come from a man in his forties or fifties who received an inactivated influenza vaccine.

Comment on this clonotype: The missing conserved phenylalanine or tryptophan at the end of this CDR3 makes a read error likely. V is TRBV10-3 and J is TRBJ2-7; 7 nucleotides align to TRBD2. Trimming removed 4 bases from V and 3 bases from J; junction bases left unmatched: 9. CDR3 length: 15 residues. Germline V gives CDR1 ENHRY, CDR2 SYGVKD. DNA of the CDR3: TGTGCCATCAGTGCCTCGGCCGGCGGGGGCTACGAGCAGTACTAC. Protein: CAISASAGGGYEQYY.

This clonotype was picked up a small number of times. The DNA for the CDR3 is TGTGCCAGCAGTTCCGGGACTAGCGGGCCAGAGACCCAGTACTTC. This sequence encodes CASSSGTSGPETQYF. The chain employs TRBV12-3 or TRBV12-4 and TRBJ2-5, with 12 bases that match TRBD2. V shed 4 bases, J shed 4 bases, and the junction held 4 bases outside the gene matches. The CDR3 has 15 amino acids.

This clonotype was counted a few times. V usage is TRBV6-5 and J usage is TRBJ2-3; TRBD2 matches at 11 bases. The germline gives CDR1 MNHEY, CDR2 SVGAGI. The CDR3 contains 16 residues. Trimming cost V 4 bases and J 3 bases; bases outside gene matches: 6. CDR3 bases: TGTGCCAGCAGTTTAGATAGCGGGAGGGGTACAGATACGCAGTATTTT. Its protein product is CASSLDSGRGTDTQYF.

The chain couples TRBV12-3 or TRBV12-4 to TRBJ2-3; no clear D. V gave up 5 bases and J gave up 2 bases, with 5 bases separating them. The CDR3 loop spans 12 amino acids. This CDR3 is CASSHTTDTQYF. In DNA form, the CDR3 reads TGTGCCAGCAGTCACACCACAGATACGCAGTATTTT.

This clonotype was observed many times. The chain recombines TRBV9 with TRBJ2-7, with D uncertain. With 2 bases removed from V and 4 bases from J, the gap between germline ends came to 4 bases. This CDR3 has 11 amino acids. Germline CDR1 SGDLS, CDR2 YYNGEE. The CDR3 spells CASSVGYEQYF. CDR3 bases: TGTGCCAGCAGCGTGGGGTACGAGCAGTACTTC.

This clonotype was observed a few times. The chain joins TRBV4-2 to TRBJ2-2; the match to TRBD2 covers 7 bases. The CDR3 is 18 residues long. CDR1 LGHNA and CDR2 YNFKEQ come from the germline V gene. The V gene end was trimmed by 0 bases and the J gene end by 2 bases; junction bases not matched to a gene: 9. As DNA, the CDR3 is TGTGCCAGCAGCCAAGATACGGGTCTAGCGGCTAACACCGGGGAGCTGTTTTTT. Its protein is CASSQDTGLAANTGELFF.

This clonotype was counted a few times. The chain recombines TRBV5-1 with TRBJ1-6, with D tentatively TRBD1 (6 bases). The CDR3 has 16 amino acids. Per germline, CDR1 SGHRS and CDR2 YFSETQ. Trimming left V 4 bases short and J 0 bases short, with 11 bases between. CDR3 nucleotides: TGCGCCAGCAGCAACAGGGTGAGCTCCTATAATTCACCCCTCCACTTT. It specifies CASSNRVSSYNSPLHF.

This clonotype was seen more than once but under ten times. The V and J genes are TRBV7-9 and TRBJ2-7, with 8 bases fitting TRBD2. Trimming cost V 5 bases and J 7 bases; bases outside gene matches: 13. The germline gives CDR1 SEHNR, CDR2 FQNEAQ (reference sequence). The length of the CDR3 is 15 residues. The chain's CDR3 is CASSPSGSNVVEQYF. The CDR3 bases are TGTGCCAGCAGCCCAAGCGGGAGCAATGTCGTGGAGCAGTACTTC.

The chain links TRBV6-2 or TRBV6-3 to TRBJ2-7, with D possibly being TRBD1 (5 bases). There are 15 residues in the CDR3. The ends were cut back, 0 bases at V and 3 bases at J, with 12 bases in the middle. Germline lookup yields CDR1 MNHEY and CDR2 SVGEGT. In DNA, the CDR3 is TGTGCCAGCAGTTACTCGACGGCAGGGCACTACGAGCAGTACTTC. Its protein is CASSYSTAGHYEQYF.

The chain employs TRBV20-1 and TRBJ2-4, with D perhaps matching TRBD2 (6 bases). CDR1 and CDR2 from the germline V gene are DFQATT and SNEGSKA (reference sequence). The CDR3 spans 17 residues. The ends were cut back, 2 bases at V and 5 bases at J, with 22 bases in the middle. The CDR3 DNA sequence: TGCAGTGCTAGAATAAAACCGGAGGGGCTCGGGGAAAACATTCAGTACTTC. Translating it yields CSARIKPEGLGENIQYF.

This clonotype occurred a few times. The gene calls are TRBV4-2 and TRBJ2-4; 10 nucleotides match TRBD2. CDR1 is LGHNA and CDR2 is YNFKEQ in the germline V gene. CDR3 length: 15 residues. The V and J ends lost 0 bases and 6 bases, in that order; junction bases with no gene match: 2. This CDR3 is CASSQDRTSGNIQYF. In nucleotides, the CDR3 is TGTGCCAGCAGCCAAGATAGGACTAGCGGAAACATTCAGTACTTC.

This clonotype was counted only a few times. The J gene is TRBJ1-5, the V gene TRBV5-5; 9 nucleotides align to TRBD1. V shed 4 bases, J shed 5 bases, and the junction held 7 bases outside the gene matches. The CDR3 is 15 residues long. CDR1 and CDR2 (germline): SGHKS, YYEKEE (reference sequence). The chain's CDR3 is CASSLGTGPYQPQHF. CDR3 bases: TGTGCCAGCAGCCTAGGGACAGGGCCTTATCAGCCCCAGCATTTT.

This chain connects TRBV27 to TRBJ2-1, with D possibly being TRBD1 or TRBD2 (5 bases each). Trimming removed 3 bases at V and 6 bases at J, with 18 bases between. This CDR3 comprises 16 residues. Looked up from germline, CDR1 is MNHEY and CDR2 is SMNVEV (reference sequence). CDR3 coding DNA: TGTGCCAGCAGTTTTGGGACCGCCATAAGGGGCAATGAGCAGTTCTTC. It is translated as CASSFGTAIRGNEQFF.

At least ten counts were recorded for this clonotype. The gene calls are TRBV7-2 and TRBJ1-1; D may be TRBD1 (5 bases). Per germline, CDR1 SGHTA and CDR2 FQGNSA. The ends were cut back, 4 bases at V and 5 bases at J, with 11 bases in the middle. This CDR3 contains 13 residues. CDR3 sequence reads: CASSSGLWTEAFF. CDR3 DNA: TGTGCCAGCAGCTCAGGGTTGTGGACTGAAGCTTTCTTT.

This clonotype has more than one count but fewer than ten. V gene TRBV4-3 combines with J gene TRBJ2-4; possible D gene TRBD2, 6 bases. This CDR3 is built from 15 residues. CDR1 and CDR2 from the germline V gene are LGHNA and YSLEER. The V end was cut by 2 bases, the J end by 4 bases, with 12 bases between. CDR3 DNA: TGCGCCAGCAGCCAATTCCGGGACTGGAAAAACATTCAGTACTTC. Its translation is CASSQFRDWKNIQYF.

As regards this clonotype: At one end the junction does not follow the germline gene, possibly because of a read error. The chain links TRBV7-7 to TRBJ2-1, with 11 bases aligning to TRBD1. Germline V gives CDR1 SSHAT, CDR2 FNYEAQ (reference sequence). This CDR3 is 17 amino acids long. The CDR3 is CASSLAPGTGGSNEQFF. CDR3 in DNA: TGTGCTAGCAGCTTAGCCCCCGGGACAGGGGGTTCCAATGAGCAGTTCTTC.

The gene calls are TRBV7-9 and TRBJ2-1; 7 bases agree with TRBD2. The germline gives CDR1 SEHNR, CDR2 FQNEAQ (reference sequence). The CDR3 spans 16 residues. With 5 bases clipped from V and 2 bases from J, the junction kept 9 bases outside the gene matches. The CDR3 loop reads CASSPGSSGTYNEQFF. The CDR3 DNA reads TGTGCCAGCAGCCCAGGTTCTAGCGGCACCTACAATGAGCAGTTCTTC.

This clonotype has just a few counts. The chain joins TRBV24-1 to TRBJ2-1, with TRBD2 matching over 7 bases. Trimming at V came to 3 bases and at J to 9 bases, leaving 10 bases not matched to a gene. The CDR3 is made up of 15 amino acids. CDR1 and CDR2 (germline): KGHDR, SFDVKD. The CDR3 nucleotides read TGTGCCACCAGTGATAAACGCGGGAGTTGGGGTGAGCAGTTCTTC. It yields the protein CATSDKRGSWGEQFF.

This clonotype was detected only a few times. This chain uses TRBV6-2 or TRBV6-3 with TRBJ1-1; D perhaps matches TRBD1 (5 bases). V lost 5 bases to trimming and J lost 0 bases, with 7 bases between them. CDR1 is MNHEY, CDR2 SVGEGT, per germline. CDR3 length: 13 amino acids. The DNA for the CDR3 is TGTGCCAGCAGTAGACAGCTGAACACTGAAGCTTTCTTT. This encodes CASSRQLNTEAFF.

The rearrangement joins TRBV27 to TRBJ2-3; 9 nucleotides agree with TRBD2. The junction had 7 bases not matched to a gene; V was cut back by 5 bases and J by 1 base. CDR1 is MNHEY and CDR2 is SMNVEV in the germline V gene (reference sequence). The CDR3 runs to 16 residues. CDR3 residues: CASSGVSGGRTDTQYF. In DNA form, the CDR3 reads TGTGCCAGCAGTGGAGTTAGCGGGGGCCGCACAGATACGCAGTATTTT.

The chain is built from TRBV5-1 and TRBJ2-7, with D perhaps TRBD1 or TRBD2 (5 bases each). Germline lookup yields CDR1 SGHRS and CDR2 YFSETQ. V was clipped by 5 bases and J by 1 base, with 16 bases between them. The CDR3 is made up of 15 amino acids. The CDR3 DNA follows: TGCGCCAGCAGTACGGGACGGACGCATTCCTACGAGCAGTACTTC. Translated: CASSTGRTHSYEQYF.

The CDR3 coding sequence is TGTGCCAGCAGTTACTCCACTAGCGCATACAATGAGCAGTTCTTC. It specifies CASSYSTSAYNEQFF. V gene TRBV6-2 or TRBV6-3 combines with J gene TRBJ2-1; 7 positions match TRBD2. Germline V gene data show CDR1 as MNHEY and CDR2 as SVGEGT. The V gene end was trimmed by 0 bases and the J gene end by 4 bases; junction bases not matched to a gene: 3. The CDR3 is made up of 15 amino acids.

This clonotype was detected a few times. The chain joins TRBV14 to TRBJ2-1; possible D gene TRBD2, 6 bases. Trimming left V 1 base short and J 0 bases short, with 10 bases between. The CDR3 runs 16 residues. Germline values: CDR1 SGHDN, CDR2 FVKESK. CDR3 in amino acids: CASSQVRGTSYNEQFF. DNA of the CDR3: TGTGCCAGCAGCCAAGTGCGCGGGACCTCCTACAATGAGCAGTTCTTC.

This clonotype came up many times. CDR3 protein: CASSPGQVGGFKQYF. The CDR3 DNA reads TGTGCCAGCAGTCCGGGACAGGTTGGGGGATTCAAGCAGTACTTC. The V and J genes are TRBV12-3 or TRBV12-4 and TRBJ2-7; 8 bases are shared with TRBD1. V lost 5 bases and J lost 8; bases outside the gene matches: 14. The CDR3 loop spans 15 amino acids.

This chain joins TRBV12-3 or TRBV12-4 and TRBJ2-7; TRBD1 matches 8 bases. This CDR3 has 14 residues. Germline trimming cut 4 bases from V and 3 bases from J; bases unmatched to any gene: 5. CDR3 loop: CASSWDRKGYEQYF. The DNA of the CDR3 is TGTGCCAGCAGTTGGGACAGGAAGGGCTACGAGCAGTACTTC.

The chain employs TRBV20-1 and TRBJ2-3, with TRBD2 identical over 11 bases. This CDR3 spans 14 amino acids. The J segment lost 5 bases and the V segment lost 4 bases, leaving 5 bases of the junction unmatched. The germline gives CDR1 DFQATT, CDR2 SNEGSKA (reference sequence). CDR3 sequence: CSATGTSGRDTQYF. Written as DNA, the CDR3 is TGCAGTGCTACGGGGACTAGCGGAAGAGATACGCAGTATTTT.